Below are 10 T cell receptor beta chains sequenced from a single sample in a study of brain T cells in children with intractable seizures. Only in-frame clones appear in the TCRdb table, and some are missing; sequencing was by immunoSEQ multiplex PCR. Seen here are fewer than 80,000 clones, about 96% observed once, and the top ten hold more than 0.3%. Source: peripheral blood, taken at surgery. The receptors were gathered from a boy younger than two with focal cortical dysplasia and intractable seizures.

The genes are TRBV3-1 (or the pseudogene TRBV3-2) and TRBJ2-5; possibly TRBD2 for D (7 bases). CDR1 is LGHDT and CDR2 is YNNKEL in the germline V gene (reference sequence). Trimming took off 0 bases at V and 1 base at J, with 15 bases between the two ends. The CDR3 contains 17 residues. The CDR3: CASSQEEGGALQETQYF. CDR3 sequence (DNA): TGTGCCAGCAGCCAAGAGGAAGGGGGGGCGCTCCAAGAGACCCAGTACTTC.

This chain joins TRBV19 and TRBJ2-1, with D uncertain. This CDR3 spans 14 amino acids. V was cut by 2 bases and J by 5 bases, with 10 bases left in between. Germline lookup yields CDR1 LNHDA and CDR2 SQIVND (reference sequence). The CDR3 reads CASSIPLYDNEQFF. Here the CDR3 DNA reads TGTGCCAGTAGTATACCTCTTTATGACAATGAGCAGTTCTTC.

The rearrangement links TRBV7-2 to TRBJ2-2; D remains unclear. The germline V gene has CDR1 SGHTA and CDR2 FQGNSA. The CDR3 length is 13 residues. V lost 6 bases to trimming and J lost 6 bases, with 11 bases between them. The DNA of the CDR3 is TGTGCCAGCAGGATCGGGTGGGCCGGGGAGCTGTTTTTT. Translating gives CASRIGWAGELFF.

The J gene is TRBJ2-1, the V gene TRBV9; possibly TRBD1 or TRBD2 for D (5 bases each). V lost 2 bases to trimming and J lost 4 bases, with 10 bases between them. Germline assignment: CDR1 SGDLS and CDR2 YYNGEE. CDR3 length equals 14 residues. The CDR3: CASSVGTNYNEQFF. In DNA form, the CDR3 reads TGTGCCAGCAGCGTCGGGACCAATTACAATGAGCAGTTCTTC.

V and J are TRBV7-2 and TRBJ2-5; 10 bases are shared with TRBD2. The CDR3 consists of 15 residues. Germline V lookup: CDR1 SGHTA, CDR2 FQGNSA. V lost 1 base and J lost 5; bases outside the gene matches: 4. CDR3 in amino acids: CASSLERGGGETQYF. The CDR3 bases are TGTGCCAGCAGCTTAGAGCGGGGGGGAGGCGAGACCCAGTACTTC.

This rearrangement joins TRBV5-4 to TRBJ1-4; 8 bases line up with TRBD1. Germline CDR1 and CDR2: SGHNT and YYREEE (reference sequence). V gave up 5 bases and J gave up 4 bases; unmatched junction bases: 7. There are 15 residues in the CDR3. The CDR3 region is CASSARGLNNEKLFF. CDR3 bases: TGTGCCAGCAGTGCCAGGGGGCTCAATAATGAAAAACTGTTTTTT.

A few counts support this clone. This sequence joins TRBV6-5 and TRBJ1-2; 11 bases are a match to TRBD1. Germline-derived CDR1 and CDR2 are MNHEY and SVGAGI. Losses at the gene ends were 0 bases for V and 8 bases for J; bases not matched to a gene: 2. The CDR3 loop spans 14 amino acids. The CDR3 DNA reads TGTGCCAGCAGTTACTCGGACAGGGGGCAAGGCTACACCTTC. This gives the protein CASSYSDRGQGYTF.

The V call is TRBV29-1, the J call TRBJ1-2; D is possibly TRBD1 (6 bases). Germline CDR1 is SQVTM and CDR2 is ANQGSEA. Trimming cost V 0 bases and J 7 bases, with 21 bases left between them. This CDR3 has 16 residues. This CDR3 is CSVEDLPGTKTLGYTF. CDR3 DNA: TGCAGCGTTGAAGATCTGCCCGGGACAAAGACACTTGGCTACACCTTC.

Here the CDR3 reads CASSFYNYEQYF. In DNA, the CDR3 is TGTGCCAGCAGTTTTTACAATTACGAGCAGTACTTC. The chain carries TRBV28 and TRBJ2-7; D remains ambiguous. Germline CDR1 and CDR2: MDHEN and SYDVKM. The V end lost 3 bases, the J end lost 4 bases, and 7 bases lay between the germline ends. The CDR3 has 12 residues.

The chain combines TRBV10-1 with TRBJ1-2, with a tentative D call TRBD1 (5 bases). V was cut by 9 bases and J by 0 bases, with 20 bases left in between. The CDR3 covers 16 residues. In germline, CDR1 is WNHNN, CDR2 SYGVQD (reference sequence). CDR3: CARDPVGTATNYGYTF. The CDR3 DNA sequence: TGCGCCAGAGACCCCGTAGGGACGGCAACTAACTATGGCTACACCTTC.